The 24 T cell receptor beta chains below come from one sample, sequenced in a study of cytomegalovirus exposure and HLA in healthy donors. PCR amplification relied on 60 Vbeta primers (plus 13 Jbeta primers). Measured with immunoSEQ multiplex PCR; TCRdb has only the in-frame clones, and not every one. The top ten hold under 2% of the sample, which has some 180,000 clones, around three quarters seen once. Material for sequencing was PBMCs. These receptor sequences come from a woman aged 25 to 39 in good health and CMV-seronegative.

The rearrangement uses TRBV6-5 and TRBJ1-1; D unresolved. CDR1 and CDR2 from the germline V gene are MNHEY and SVGAGI. Trimming took off 6 bases at V and 3 bases at J, with 11 bases between the two ends. This CDR3 comprises 13 residues. The CDR3 nucleotides are TGTGCCAGCAGCCAGGCCGAATACACTGAAGCTTTCTTT. Amino acids: CASSQAEYTEAFF.

There are a few counts of this clone. The genes are TRBV4-3 and TRBJ1-1; no definite D call. The CDR3 consists of 13 residues. Germline CDR1 is LGHNA and CDR2 is YSLEER. V was trimmed by 0 bases and J by 7 bases, leaving 9 bases between them. The CDR3 sequence is CASSQERELEAFF. Here the CDR3 DNA reads TGCGCCAGCAGCCAAGAGAGGGAACTTGAAGCTTTCTTT.

The chain employs TRBV6-5 and TRBJ2-7, with D uncertain. The V gene's germline CDR1 is MNHEY and CDR2 SVGAGI. V was shortened by 6 bases and J by 4 bases, with 13 bases between the two germline ends. CDR3 length: 13 residues. The CDR3 loop reads CASSIRNSYEQYF. CDR3 in DNA: TGTGCCAGCAGCATCCGGAACAGTTACGAGCAGTACTTC.

This clone was found a few times. V and J are TRBV10-1 and TRBJ2-3, with TRBD1 matching 9 bases. CDR3 length equals 14 residues. Trimming cost V 5 bases and J 4 bases; bases outside gene matches: 4. Germline-derived CDR1 and CDR2 are WNHNN and SYGVQD (reference sequence). CDR3 nucleotide sequence: TGCGCCAGCAGTAGGGACAGGGTGGCAGATACGCAGTATTTT. Amino acid sequence: CASSRDRVADTQYF.

The gene calls are TRBV7-2 and TRBJ1-5; D is unresolved. This CDR3 comprises 12 residues. The ends were cut back, 2 bases at V and 9 bases at J, with 8 bases in the middle. CDR1 and CDR2 (germline): SGHTA, FQGNSA. DNA for the CDR3: TGTGCCAGCAGCTTATTAAAGCGGCCCCAGCATTTT. As protein: CASSLLKRPQHF.

V is TRBV5-1 and J is TRBJ2-3; TRBD2 might be the D (6 bases). Trimming took off 4 bases at V and 4 bases at J, with 16 bases between the two ends. CDR1 and CDR2 (germline): SGHRS, YFSETQ. This CDR3 contains 15 residues. The CDR3, as DNA: TGCGCCAGCAGCGCAGGGACTGCTTTGGCAGATACGCAGTATTTT. It is translated as CASSAGTALADTQYF.

The sample holds a few counts of this clone. The chain joins TRBV14 to TRBJ1-1; 7 bases agree with TRBD1. The V segment lost 3 bases and the J segment 2 bases; nucleotides outside the gene matches: 9. CDR3 length equals 16 residues. CDR1 and CDR2 from the germline V gene are SGHDN and FVKESK. In DNA form, the CDR3 reads TGTGCCAGCAGCCATAGACAGGGAGTGAAAAACACTGAAGCTTTCTTT. This codes for CASSHRQGVKNTEAFF.

The J gene is TRBJ2-7, the V gene TRBV7-9; 7 bases are shared with TRBD2. CDR3 length: 14 residues. J lost 0 bases, V lost 4 bases, and 3 bases had no gene match. Germline V gene sequence: CDR1 SEHNR, CDR2 FQNEAQ (reference sequence). The CDR3 DNA reads TGTGCCAGCAGCTACGGGGGGAGCTCCTACGAGCAGTACTTC. It translates to CASSYGGSSYEQYF.

The CDR3 DNA reads TGCGCCAGCAGCTTGGAAGCGGCAACTAATGAAAAACTGTTTTTT. Translating gives CASSLEAATNEKLFF. The rearrangement joins TRBV5-1 to TRBJ1-4; D not certain. Trimming took off 0 bases at V and 0 bases at J, with 6 bases between the two ends. This CDR3 is built from 15 residues. CDR1 and CDR2 from the germline V gene are SGHRS and YFSETQ.

This clone appeared a few times. The V and J genes are TRBV27 and TRBJ2-1; TRBD2 matches 13 bases. CDR1 and CDR2 from the germline V gene are MNHEY and SMNVEV (reference sequence). This CDR3 spans 17 amino acids. Trimming cost V 4 bases and J 2 bases; bases outside gene matches: 5. DNA of the CDR3: TGTGCCAGCAGTTCTGGACTAGCGGGGGTCACCTACAATGAGCAGTTCTTC. Translation gives CASSSGLAGVTYNEQFF.

The J gene is TRBJ2-3, the V gene TRBV4-2; 8 positions agree with TRBD1. The CDR3 is 20 residues long. V shed 4 bases, J shed 0 bases, and the junction held 18 bases outside the gene matches. The germline V gene has CDR1 LGHNA and CDR2 YNFKEQ. In DNA, the CDR3 is TGTGCCAGCAGCCGATCGAGGCCAGGGGGCTGGGGTGTAAGCACAGATACGCAGTATTTT. Translation: CASSRSRPGGWGVSTDTQYF.

As to this clone: The missing conserved phenylalanine or tryptophan at the end of this CDR3 makes a read error likely. The rearrangement uses TRBV19 and TRBJ2-2; 12 bases map to TRBD2. CDR3 length equals 16 residues. The ends lost 4 bases at V and 5 bases at J; junction bases unmatched: 5. CDR1 LNHDA and CDR2 SQIVND come from the germline V gene (reference sequence). CDR3 nucleotides: TGTGCCAGTAGTACTAGCGGGGGGGCCCGGACCGGGGAGCTGTTTGTT. Encoded protein: CASSTSGGARTGELFV.

This rearrangement joins TRBV27 to TRBJ2-7, with TRBD1 matching 8 bases. Germline CDR1 reads MNHEY; CDR2 reads SMNVEV (reference sequence). With V trimmed by 6 bases and J by 2 bases, 12 bases remained unmatched. CDR3 length equals 16 residues. The CDR3 sequence is CASSFSAGQAPYEQYF. The CDR3, as DNA: TGTGCCAGCAGCTTCTCCGCGGGACAGGCGCCCTACGAGCAGTACTTC.

V and J are TRBV7-9 and TRBJ2-7; D is possibly TRBD1 (6 bases). Trimming took off 5 bases at V and 2 bases at J, with 10 bases between the two ends. The CDR3 sequence is 13 residues long. Germline V gene data show CDR1 as SEHNR and CDR2 as FQNEAQ (reference sequence). The CDR3 nucleotides read TGTGCCAGCAGCCAGGGACACACCTACGAGCAGTACTTC. Amino acid sequence: CASSQGHTYEQYF.

This chain links TRBV5-1 with TRBJ2-7; TRBD1 might be the D (5 bases). V dropped 0 bases and J dropped 2 bases, with 15 bases sitting between them. The CDR3 is 16 amino acids. Germline CDR1 is SGHRS and CDR2 is YFSETQ. This chain's CDR3 is CASSLEGMGSAYEQYF. The CDR3, as DNA: TGCGCCAGCAGCTTGGAGGGGATGGGGTCCGCCTACGAGCAGTACTTC.

In this sample, this clone turned up a few times. The gene calls are TRBV27 and TRBJ2-2, with 12 bases matching TRBD2. CDR1 is MNHEY and CDR2 is SMNVEV in the germline V gene (reference sequence). This CDR3 region has 21 residues. Germline trimming cut 4 bases from V and 0 bases from J; bases unmatched to any gene: 15. CDR3 amino acids: CASSSVGLAGGLGANTGELFF. The CDR3 coding sequence is TGTGCCAGCAGTTCTGTGGGGCTAGCGGGGGGGCTTGGGGCGAACACCGGGGAGCTGTTTTTT.

The CDR3, as DNA: TGTGCCTGGGGGGAAGGGACTGCCTACGAGCAGTACTTC. As protein: CAWGEGTAYEQYF. The chain employs TRBV30 and TRBJ2-7; perhaps TRBD2 as D (6 bases). The CDR3 is 13 amino acids. The germline CDR1 and CDR2 sequences are GTSNPN and SVGIG (reference sequence). V was clipped by 5 bases and J by 2 bases, with 13 bases between them.

This clone has only one observation. The CDR3 is CASTRSGANTEAFF. As DNA, the CDR3 is TGTGCCAGCACCCGCAGTGGAGCGAACACTGAAGCTTTCTTT. This chain uses TRBV6-6 with TRBJ1-1; D remains ambiguous. This CDR3 has 14 amino acids. Germline loops: CDR1 MNHNY, CDR2 SVGAGI (reference sequence). The V gene lost 7 bases and the J gene lost 1 base, with 13 bases spanning the gap.

This clone was observed a single time. This chain joins TRBV4-1 and TRBJ2-5; 10 nucleotides agree with TRBD2. Germline CDR1 reads MGHRA; CDR2 reads YSYEKL. CDR3 length equals 15 residues. V was pared by 4 bases and J by 5 bases, with 7 bases of the junction left unmatched. CDR3 in amino acids: CASSPIAGGLETQYF. CDR3 coding DNA: TGCGCCAGCAGCCCTATAGCGGGGGGACTCGAGACCCAGTACTTC.

V is TRBV19 and J is TRBJ1-1; D is uncertain. This CDR3 contains 13 residues. With 7 bases removed from V and 7 bases from J, the gap between germline ends came to 16 bases. CDR1 and CDR2 (germline): LNHDA, SQIVND (reference sequence). The CDR3 here is CASTLLRSGEAFF. For the CDR3, the DNA is TGTGCCAGTACCCTACTCAGATCAGGTGAAGCTTTCTTT.

This clone was counted once. The J gene is TRBJ2-5, the V gene TRBV19, with D maybe TRBD1 (5 bases). TRBJ2-7 explains the end of the DNA better; the J call may be wrong. Germline V CDR1 and CDR2: LNHDA, SQIVND (reference sequence). CDR3 size: 15 residues. In DNA, the CDR3 is TGTGCCAGTAGTTATTTAGGGCAGGGATTTTACGAGCAGTACTTC. Translation: CASSYLGQGFYEQYF.

The CDR3 loop is CAWSVNSNYGYTF. The CDR3 DNA reads TGTGCCTGGAGTGTGAACAGTAACTATGGCTACACCTTC. This chain links TRBV30 with TRBJ1-2; D unclear. The V and J ends lost 0 bases and 1 base respectively, with 6 bases between them. This CDR3 region has 13 residues. Germline V lookup: CDR1 GTSNPN, CDR2 SVGIG (reference sequence). Looking up the rest from reference TRBV30 and TRBJ1-2 gives the full variable domain: SQTIHQWPATLVQPVGSPLSLECTVEGTSNPNLYWYRQAAGRGLQLLFYSVGIGQISSEVPQNLSASRPQDRQFILSSKKLLLSDSGFYLCAWSVNSNYGYTFGSGTRLTVV.

The chain has TRBV9 and TRBJ2-7, with D perhaps TRBD1 (6 bases). The germline CDR1 and CDR2 sequences are SGDLS and YYNGEE. The ends were cut back, 0 bases at V and 5 bases at J, with 12 bases in the middle. The length of the CDR3 is 14 residues. This CDR3 reads CASSVGPRTDEQYF. The DNA of the CDR3 is TGTGCCAGCAGCGTAGGGCCGCGGACAGACGAGCAGTACTTC.

The gene calls are TRBV13 and TRBJ1-4, with D tentatively TRBD1 (5 bases). Between the trimmed V and J ends, which lost 2 bases and 8 bases, there was a span of 15 bases. The CDR3 has 15 amino acids. Germline V gives CDR1 PRHDT, CDR2 FYEKMQ (reference sequence). CDR3 protein: CASSLTHRSLEKLFF. DNA for the CDR3: TGTGCCAGCAGCTTAACCCACAGGTCTCTGGAAAAACTGTTTTTT.